This passage covers 25 T cell receptor beta chains from one sample sequenced in a study of blood T cell repertoires in COVID-19 (dated by TCRdb to the early 2020s). The protocol used for the library was the immunoSEQ multiplex PCR assay. TCRdb limited this immuneACCESS table to in-frame rearrangements with V and J called. A share of clones is missing; checked studies link under half to unresolved V genes, and the rest is unexplained. The sample contains some 110,000 clones, about 88% of them found a single time. In total, the top ten clones hold roughly 1.5% of the sample. Sequences were obtained from peripheral blood. The receptors come from a man aged 35 to 55 with acute or convalescent COVID-19.

A note on this clone: The junction does not match germline at one end; this may be a read error. The V call is TRBV3-1 (or the pseudogene TRBV3-2), the J call TRBJ2-3, with 7 bases identical to TRBD1. There are 13 residues in the CDR3. Germline lookup yields CDR1 LGHDT and CDR2 YNNKEL (reference sequence). CDR3 bases: TGTGCCAGCAGCCAAACCGGGACAGTTACGCAGTATTTT. Translated: CASSQTGTVTQYF.

This clone was counted between two and nine times. This chain joins TRBV7-9 and TRBJ2-3; no clear D gene. Germline V gene sequence: CDR1 SEHNR, CDR2 FQNEAQ (reference sequence). This CDR3 is built from 16 residues. Trimming stripped 1 base from V and 0 bases from J, with 11 bases between. The CDR3 coding sequence is TGTGCCAGCAGCTTAGGTCCAGGCTTAAGCACAGATACGCAGTATTTT. Translation: CASSLGPGLSTDTQYF. Drawing the rest from reference TRBV7-9 and TRBJ2-3, the complete variable domain is DTGVSQNPRHKITKRGQNVTFRCDPISEHNRLYWYRQTLGQGPEFLTYFQNEAQLEKSRLLSDRFSAERPKGSFSTLEIQRTEQGDSAMYLCASSLGPGLSTDTQYFGPGTRLTVL.

The gene calls are TRBV10-2 and TRBJ2-3; D gene unclear. There are 11 residues in the CDR3. In germline, CDR1 is WSHSY, CDR2 SAAADI. V lost 6 bases, J lost 2 bases, and 3 bases lay in between. The CDR3 sequence: CASSFTDTQYF. The CDR3 coding sequence is TGCGCCAGCAGCTTCACAGATACGCAGTATTTT.

This chain links TRBV28 with TRBJ2-3; weak D call: TRBD1 (5 bases). CDR1 is MDHEN, CDR2 SYDVKM, per germline. The CDR3 totals 14 residues. Trimming cost V 5 bases and J 2 bases, with 11 bases left between them. The CDR3 DNA reads TGTGCCAGCAGTAGGGGTAGCCCCACAGATACGCAGTATTTT. Its translation: CASSRGSPTDTQYF. Full variable domain (rest looked up from reference TRBV28 and TRBJ2-3): DVKVTQSSRYLVKRTGEKVFLECVQDMDHENMFWYRQDPGLGLRLIYFSYDVKMKEKGDIPEGYSVSREKKERFSLILESASTNQTSMYLCASSRGSPTDTQYFGPGTRLTVL.

This rearrangement joins TRBV3-1 (or the pseudogene TRBV3-2) to TRBJ1-2; 9 nucleotides align to TRBD1. This CDR3 has 14 amino acids. CDR1 is LGHDT and CDR2 is YNNKEL in the germline V gene (reference sequence). With 2 bases clipped from V and 3 bases from J, the junction kept 1 base outside the gene matches. CDR3 loop: CASSQRDRDYGYTF. CDR3 bases: TGTGCCAGCAGCCAAAGGGACAGGGACTATGGCTACACCTTC.

The chain has TRBV6-6 and TRBJ1-4; D is possibly TRBD1 (5 bases). The V end was cut by 6 bases, the J end by 5 bases, with 10 bases between. Germline V gives CDR1 MNHNY, CDR2 SVGAGI (reference sequence). The CDR3 runs to 13 residues. As DNA, the CDR3 is TGTGCCAGCAGGGGGCCGGAGAATGAAAAACTGTTTTTT. It translates to CASRGPENEKLFF.

CDR3 residues: CASSTLAGDTGELFF. The CDR3 nucleotides are TGTGCCAGCTCAACCCTCGCAGGGGACACCGGGGAGCTGTTTTTT. The J gene is TRBJ2-2, the V gene TRBV18; D is possibly TRBD1 (6 bases). CDR3 length: 15 amino acids. CDR1 is KGHSH, CDR2 LQKENI, per germline. V dropped 5 bases and J dropped 3 bases, with 13 bases sitting between them.

The gene calls are TRBV7-9 and TRBJ1-2, with D uncertain. Germline lookup yields CDR1 SEHNR and CDR2 FQNEAQ (reference sequence). Trimming stripped 5 bases from V and 8 bases from J, with 9 bases between. The CDR3 sequence is 11 residues long. CDR3 bases: TGTGCCAGCAGCAAACACAGCGGCTACACCTTC. Translated, it gives CASSKHSGYTF.

This clone has just one count. The chain couples TRBV6-5 to TRBJ1-6; D unclear. With 0 bases removed from V and 9 bases from J, the gap between germline ends came to 12 bases. This CDR3 has 15 residues. Germline CDR1 is MNHEY and CDR2 is SVGAGI. The CDR3 loop is CASSYSFKAGSPLHF. CDR3 DNA: TGTGCCAGCAGTTACTCGTTTAAAGCGGGTTCACCCCTCCACTTT.

The V and J genes are TRBV6-5 and TRBJ2-5, with 7 nucleotides matching TRBD1. The CDR3 spans 14 residues. Per the germline V gene, CDR1 is MNHEY and CDR2 is SVGAGI. The V gene end was trimmed by 6 bases and the J gene end by 0 bases; junction bases not matched to a gene: 4. The CDR3 reads CASSVGQNQETQYF. The CDR3 DNA follows: TGTGCCAGCAGCGTGGGACAGAACCAAGAGACCCAGTACTTC.

The CDR3: CASSHGGGNQPQHF. The CDR3 DNA reads as TGTGCCAGCAGCCACGGGGGGGGTAATCAGCCCCAGCATTTT. V and J are TRBV3-1 (or the pseudogene TRBV3-2) and TRBJ1-5, with a weak D call TRBD1 (5 bases). V gave up 3 bases and J gave up 4 bases, with 10 bases separating them. The CDR3 loop spans 14 amino acids. Per germline, CDR1 LGHDT and CDR2 YNNKEL (reference sequence).

The gene calls are TRBV28 and TRBJ2-2; D might be TRBD2 (6 bases). The CDR3 covers 15 residues. Per germline, CDR1 MDHEN and CDR2 SYDVKM. The germline V and J ends were trimmed by 5 bases and 0 bases, with 10 bases remaining between them. CDR3 in DNA: TGTGCCAGCAGTACCGGGACTGCGAACACCGGGGAGCTGTTTTTT. Amino acids: CASSTGTANTGELFF.

This chain uses TRBV3-1 (or the pseudogene TRBV3-2) with TRBJ2-1; D unresolved. Germline V gene lookup returns CDR1 LGHDT and CDR2 YNNKEL (reference sequence). This CDR3 has 15 residues. Trimming cost V 0 bases and J 0 bases, with 6 bases left between them. CDR3 in amino acids: CASSQDKASYNEQFF. For the CDR3, the DNA is TGTGCCAGCAGCCAAGATAAAGCCTCCTACAATGAGCAGTTCTTC.

The count of this clone is one. The gene calls are TRBV5-1 and TRBJ2-5; 13 bases agree with TRBD2. The germline V gene encodes CDR1 SGHRS and CDR2 YFSETQ. Losses at the gene ends were 2 bases for V and 2 bases for J; bases not matched to a gene: 6. The CDR3 loop spans 17 amino acids. Written as DNA, the CDR3 is TGCGCCAGCAGCTTTTATGGACTAGCGGGAGCTCAAGAGACCCAGTACTTC. The encoded protein is CASSFYGLAGAQETQYF.

This clone was seen a few times. Other DNA sequences in the same sample also yield this CDR3. The chain uses TRBV6-1 and TRBJ2-3; 12 bases fit TRBD2. Trimming took 2 bases from V and 4 from J; bases not matched to a gene: 1. Looked up from germline, CDR1 is MNHNS and CDR2 is SASEGT. There are 15 residues in the CDR3. This CDR3 reads CASSELAGGPDTQYF. The CDR3 coding sequence is TGTGCCAGCAGTGAACTAGCGGGGGGGCCAGATACGCAGTATTTT.

The J gene is TRBJ2-3, the V gene TRBV5-1; D remains ambiguous. The V end lost 0 bases, the J end lost 1 base, and 9 bases lay between the germline ends. The CDR3 is 15 residues long. Germline V CDR1 and CDR2: SGHRS, YFSETQ. CDR3 sequence reads: CASSLGRMGTDTQYF. The CDR3 DNA sequence: TGCGCCAGCAGCTTGGGCAGGATGGGCACAGATACGCAGTATTTT.

J is TRBJ2-1 and V is TRBV6-5, with 11 positions matching TRBD2. The V gene end was trimmed by 1 base and the J gene end by 9 bases; junction bases not matched to a gene: 8. The germline gives CDR1 MNHEY, CDR2 SVGAGI. The CDR3 totals 16 residues. The CDR3 DNA reads TGTGCCAGCAGTTACTTTAATAGCGGGAGGGCAGGTGAGCAGTTCTTC. Protein product: CASSYFNSGRAGEQFF.

The chain joins TRBV27 to TRBJ2-1; TRBD2 is a possible D gene (5 bases). V gave up 7 bases and J gave up 14 bases, with 9 bases separating them. Looked up from germline, CDR1 is MNHEY and CDR2 is SMNVEV (reference sequence). This CDR3 is built from 9 residues. This CDR3 is CASKEGEFF. In DNA, the CDR3 is TGTGCCAGCAAAGAGGGAGAGTTCTTC.

The V and J genes are TRBV5-1 and TRBJ2-1; 8 nucleotides align to TRBD2. Trimming took 4 bases from V and 0 from J; bases not matched to a gene: 3. This CDR3 has 15 residues. CDR1 and CDR2 (germline): SGHRS, YFSETQ. CDR3 in amino acids: CASSKAGDSYNEQFF. The CDR3 DNA reads TGCGCCAGCAGCAAAGCGGGAGACTCCTACAATGAGCAGTTCTTC.

The gene calls are TRBV2 and TRBJ1-2; D possibly corresponds to TRBD1 (5 bases). The CDR3 loop spans 16 amino acids. The V and J ends lost 6 bases and 5 bases respectively, with 22 bases between them. The germline V gene has CDR1 SNHLY and CDR2 FYNNEI. The CDR3 coding sequence is TGTGCCAGCAGCCCCCCCTCGGCAGGGCCCGTTTATGGCTACACCTTC. Protein sequence: CASSPPSAGPVYGYTF.

This chain joins TRBV28 and TRBJ2-5; 7 nucleotides align to TRBD1. Trimming cost V 6 bases and J 5 bases; bases outside gene matches: 9. The CDR3 extends over 14 amino acids. Germline loops: CDR1 MDHEN, CDR2 SYDVKM. CDR3: CASRIQGSGETQYF. The CDR3, as DNA: TGTGCCAGCAGGATACAGGGGTCGGGGGAGACCCAGTACTTC. Full variable domain (missing parts from reference TRBV28 and TRBJ2-5): DVKVTQSSRYLVKRTGEKVFLECVQDMDHENMFWYRQDPGLGLRLIYFSYDVKMKEKGDIPEGYSVSREKKERFSLILESASTNQTSMYLCASRIQGSGETQYFGPGTRLLVL.

The V and J genes are TRBV2 and TRBJ2-1, with 8 positions matching TRBD2. Germline V lookup: CDR1 SNHLY, CDR2 FYNNEI. The CDR3 extends over 15 amino acids. V trimming: 6 bases; J trimming: 7 bases; junction bases outside the gene matches: 11. The CDR3 is CASSKGVGTRNEQFF. CDR3 bases: TGTGCCAGCAGCAAGGGGGTCGGGACTAGGAATGAGCAGTTCTTC.

The chain is built from TRBV24-1 and TRBJ1-1, with D possibly matching TRBD1 (5 bases). There are 13 residues in the CDR3. V was clipped by 12 bases and J by 0 bases, with 13 bases between them. Per the germline V gene, CDR1 is KGHDR and CDR2 is SFDVKD. CDR3 region: CASSTDLNTEAFF. The CDR3 region has the DNA TGTGCCTCGTCGACAGACTTGAACACTGAAGCTTTCTTT.

V and J are TRBV6-2 or TRBV6-3 and TRBJ2-7; 11 bases match TRBD2. Trimming at V came to 2 bases and at J to 3 bases, leaving 0 bases not matched to a gene. Germline V gene lookup returns CDR1 MNHEY and CDR2 SVGEGT. The CDR3 has 14 residues. The CDR3 reads CASSYGTSGYEQYF. The DNA of the CDR3 is TGTGCCAGCAGTTACGGGACTAGCGGCTACGAGCAGTACTTC.

The J gene is TRBJ2-5, the V gene TRBV5-1; D remains unclear. CDR3 length: 15 amino acids. Germline CDR1 reads SGHRS; CDR2 reads YFSETQ. With 2 bases removed from V and 5 bases from J, the gap between germline ends came to 16 bases. Here the CDR3 DNA reads TGCGCCAGCAGCTTCGGAACTCCTAGGCTTGAGACCCAGTACTTC. This codes for CASSFGTPRLETQYF.